The rows below give T cell receptor beta chains drawn from one sample of a study of cytomegalovirus exposure and HLA in healthy donors. Sequenced by immunoSEQ multiplex PCR; TCRdb stores in-frame clones only, minus some. The profile shows about 200,000 clones, 82% of them singletons. The sequenced sample consisted of PBMCs. The receptors come from a boy aged 2-9 years in good health and CMV-seronegative. The CDR3 runs from the conserved cysteine through the conserved F or W. Fields, in order: J gene, V gene, clone size, D gene, CDR3 protein, CDR3 DNA. A D gene is named only where the DNA matches it firmly. Part of the rows lack a size; the others show once, few, many or a class for expanded clones.

TRBJ2-1,TRBV20-1,NA,NA,CSAGYNNEQFF,TGCAGTGCCGGGTACAACAATGAGCAGTTCTTC
TRBJ1-2,TRBV5-6,once,NA,CASSLYSYGYTF,TGTGCCAGCAGCTTGTACTCTTATGGCTACACCTTC
TRBJ2-1,TRBV7-9,NA,NA,CASSLTSSYNEQFF,TGTGCCAGCAGCTTAACTAGCTCCTACAATGAGCAGTTCTTC
TRBJ2-5,TRBV2,NA,NA,CASSDGIRRGEETQYF,TGTGCCAGCAGTGATGGGATTAGACGGGGTGAAGAGACCCAGTACTTC
TRBJ2-7,TRBV7-8,NA,NA,CASSLVGGSYEQYF,TGTGCCAGCAGCTTAGTGGGGGGATCCTACGAGCAGTACTTC
TRBJ1-1,TRBV2,NA,TRBD1,CASSLDRDTEAFF,TGTGCCAGCAGTCTTGACAGGGACACTGAAGCTTTCTTT
TRBJ2-1,TRBV27,NA,TRBD2,CASSPLAVVDEQFF,TGTGCCAGCAGTCCCCTAGCGGTCGTAGATGAGCAGTTCTTC
TRBJ1-1,TRBV6-6,NA,NA,CASSGRGVNTEAFF,TGTGCCAGCAGTGGCAGGGGCGTGAACACTGAAGCTTTCTTT
TRBJ2-5,TRBV9,NA,NA,CASSVGAGQQETQYF,TGTGCCAGCAGCGTAGGGGCCGGACAGCAGGAGACCCAGTACTTC
TRBJ2-5,TRBV9,NA,NA,CASSVATGEQETQYF,TGTGCCAGCAGCGTAGCGACAGGAGAACAAGAGACCCAGTACTTC
TRBJ2-7,TRBV5-1,NA,TRBD1,CASSLQGVFSYEQYF,TGCGCCAGCAGTCTACAGGGGGTTTTCTCCTACGAGCAGTACTTC
TRBJ2-1,TRBV27,once,TRBD1,CASAGTGNNEQFF,TGTGCCAGCGCCGGGACAGGGAACAATGAGCAGTTCTTC
TRBJ2-2,TRBV7-3,few,TRBD2,CASGMTSGFNTGELFF,TGTGCCAGCGGAATGACTAGCGGGTTTAACACCGGGGAGCTGTTTTTT
TRBJ2-7,TRBV15,NA,NA,CATSSAPNNEQYF,TGTGCCACCAGCTCCGCCCCGAACAACGAGCAGTACTTC
TRBJ1-2,TRBV5-8,NA,NA,CASSLVPQGANYGYTF,TGTGCCAGCAGCTTGGTCCCACAGGGAGCTAACTATGGCTACACCTTC
TRBJ2-1,TRBV11-2,NA,TRBD1,CASSQRQGAKAQFF,TGTGCCAGCAGCCAACGACAGGGGGCAAAGGCGCAGTTCTTC
TRBJ1-6,TRBV4-1,NA,NA,CASSQEGGRGNSPLHF,TGCGCCAGCAGCCAAGAAGGTGGCAGGGGTAATTCACCCCTCCACTTT
TRBJ1-4,TRBV4-2,NA,NA,CASSQVWRFDEKLFF,TGTGCCAGCAGCCAAGTTTGGAGATTCGATGAAAAACTGTTTTTT
TRBJ1-3,TRBV4-2,NA,NA,CASSQFLGEAGNTIYF,TGTGCCAGCAGCCAATTTTTGGGGGAGGCCGGAAACACCATATATTTT
TRBJ1-2,TRBV28,once,TRBD1,CASSPRTGGGLHGYTF,TGTGCCAGCAGTCCTCGGACAGGGGGGGGTTTACATGGCTACACCTTC